These 27 T cell receptor beta chains came from one sample sequenced in a study of glioma-infiltrating T cells after dendritic cell vaccination. Libraries were prepared by immunoSEQ multiplex PCR; TCRdb keeps only in-frame clonotypes and omits some of them. The sample holds tens of thousands of clones; about 80% are singletons and the top ten take about 2%. This specimen was blood, taken before dendritic cell vaccination. These TCRs come from a human donor with glioblastoma.

The chain combines TRBV5-1 with TRBJ2-7, with TRBD1 as a possible D gene (6 bases). Trimming took off 5 bases at V and 2 bases at J, with 17 bases between the two ends. Germline V gives CDR1 SGHRS, CDR2 YFSETQ. The CDR3 has 15 amino acids. CDR3 sequence reads: CASSVQLQGTYEQYF. The DNA for the CDR3 is TGCGCCAGCAGTGTACAATTACAGGGCACCTACGAGCAGTACTTC.

This clone was seen once. The rearrangement joins TRBV15 to TRBJ1-5; D might be TRBD1 (5 bases). V lost 0 bases and J 5 bases, leaving 11 bases between the germline ends. Germline V gene data show CDR1 as LNHNV and CDR2 as YYDKDF (reference sequence). This CDR3 contains 15 residues. In DNA, the CDR3 is TGTGCCACCAGCAGAGATCAAGCAGGGTATCAGCCCCAGCATTTT. This gives the protein CATSRDQAGYQPQHF.

The chain combines TRBV25-1 with TRBJ2-3; maybe TRBD2 (5 bases). The germline gives CDR1 MGHDK, CDR2 SYGVNS. The CDR3 is 12 amino acids. The V end lost 9 bases, the J end lost 3 bases, and 10 bases lay between the germline ends. The CDR3 DNA sequence: TGTGCCAGTGTGAGAGGGACAGATACGCAGTATTTT. Protein product: CASVRGTDTQYF.

V and J are TRBV2 and TRBJ2-1; 9 bases agree with TRBD2. The CDR3 length is 15 residues. The V segment lost 6 bases and the J segment 2 bases; nucleotides outside the gene matches: 5. Germline CDR1 reads SNHLY; CDR2 reads FYNNEI. Written as DNA, the CDR3 is TGTGCCAGCAGGGTCCTAGCGGGGACCTACAATGAGCAGTTCTTC. Encoded protein: CASRVLAGTYNEQFF.

This clone appeared once. The chain couples TRBV2 to TRBJ2-1, with 14 bases aligning to TRBD2. The germline V gene encodes CDR1 SNHLY and CDR2 FYNNEI. V gave up 8 bases and J gave up 3 bases; unmatched junction bases: 9. CDR3 length equals 17 residues. The CDR3 region is CASSGTSGSAVYNEQFF. In DNA form, the CDR3 reads TGTGCCAGCTCGGGGACTAGCGGGAGTGCGGTCTACAATGAGCAGTTCTTC.

The gene calls are TRBV13 and TRBJ1-2; weak D call: TRBD1 (6 bases). CDR3 length equals 14 residues. Trimming took 5 bases from V and 5 from J, leaving 15 bases between them. Germline values: CDR1 PRHDT, CDR2 FYEKMQ (reference sequence). DNA for the CDR3: TGTGCCAGCAGCCCGGACGACAGGACGTATGGCTACACCTTC. Its protein is CASSPDDRTYGYTF.

The rearrangement links TRBV4-2 to TRBJ1-1; 7 bases fit TRBD1. With V trimmed by 4 bases and J by 2 bases, 7 bases remained unmatched. The CDR3 totals 15 residues. The germline V gene encodes CDR1 LGHNA and CDR2 YNFKEQ. Here the CDR3 reads CASSPQTGLNTEAFF. The DNA of the CDR3 is TGTGCCAGCAGCCCACAGACAGGGTTAAACACTGAAGCTTTCTTT.

This clone was found a few times. This chain connects TRBV7-2 to TRBJ2-1; 9 bases map to TRBD1. The ends lost 0 bases at V and 16 bases at J; junction bases unmatched: 7. The CDR3 is 13 residues long. Germline loops: CDR1 SGHTA, CDR2 FQGNSA. The CDR3: CASSLATGGVRFF. The DNA of the CDR3 is TGTGCCAGCAGCTTAGCCACAGGGGGCGTTAGATTCTTC.

This clone occurred a few times. J is TRBJ1-1 and V is TRBV30; possibly TRBD1 for D (5 bases). The CDR3 runs 13 residues. Per germline, CDR1 GTSNPN and CDR2 SVGIG (reference sequence). The V end was cut by 3 bases, the J end by 5 bases, with 13 bases between. The CDR3 loop is CAWRMGPRTEAFF. The CDR3 region has the DNA TGTGCCTGGAGAATGGGGCCAAGAACTGAAGCTTTCTTT.

The chain uses TRBV5-8 and TRBJ1-1; tentatively, D is TRBD1 (5 bases). Looked up from germline, CDR1 is SGHTS and CDR2 is YDEGEE. CDR3 length: 14 residues. V dropped 0 bases and J dropped 11 bases, with 17 bases sitting between them. The CDR3 is CASSLGFGRAGAFF. CDR3 bases: TGTGCCAGCAGCTTGGGGTTCGGCAGGGCTGGCGCTTTCTTT.

This clone was recorded only once. This chain connects TRBV15 to TRBJ2-5; tentatively, D is TRBD2 (5 bases). CDR1 LNHNV and CDR2 YYDKDF come from the germline V gene (reference sequence). The CDR3 totals 13 residues. Trimming stripped 7 bases from V and 5 bases from J, with 14 bases between. Here the CDR3 DNA reads TGTGCCACCACCGAGGGCCAGCGCGAGACCCAGTACTTC. This codes for CATTEGQRETQYF.

The chain combines TRBV5-4 with TRBJ1-2, with D maybe TRBD1 (6 bases). Trimming pared 1 base from V and 0 bases from J, leaving 10 bases between. The length of the CDR3 is 15 residues. Germline V lookup: CDR1 SGHNT, CDR2 YYREEE (reference sequence). The CDR3 DNA reads TGTGCCAGCAGCTTGATGGACAGCTCTAACTATGGCTACACCTTC. Protein product: CASSLMDSSNYGYTF.

The J gene is TRBJ2-7, the V gene TRBV5-4, with 13 bases aligning to TRBD2. The J segment lost 3 bases and the V segment lost 3 bases, leaving 0 bases of the junction unmatched. Germline V gene sequence: CDR1 SGHNT, CDR2 YYREEE (reference sequence). The CDR3 loop spans 14 amino acids. This CDR3 is CASSWTSGGYEQYF. The CDR3 region has the DNA TGTGCCAGCAGCTGGACTAGCGGGGGCTACGAGCAGTACTTC.

This CDR3 reads CSVGAAGGEQYV. CDR3 nucleotide sequence: TGCAGCGTTGGGGCGGCAGGGGGCGAGCAGTACGTC. This chain joins TRBV29-1 and TRBJ2-7; 7 bases are a match to TRBD1. The CDR3 spans 12 residues. V lost 4 bases to trimming and J lost 6 bases; unmatched junction nucleotides: 6. The germline V gene encodes CDR1 SQVTM and CDR2 ANQGSEA.

The rearrangement links TRBV7-2 to TRBJ2-2, with TRBD1 matching 7 bases. Trimming took 4 bases from V and 4 from J; bases not matched to a gene: 3. Germline CDR1 SGHTA, CDR2 FQGNSA. The CDR3 spans 14 residues. As DNA, the CDR3 is TGTGCCAGCAGCTCCCGACAGGGCACCGGGGAGCTGTTTTTT. It is translated as CASSSRQGTGELFF.

V gene TRBV5-1 combines with J gene TRBJ1-2; 8 nucleotides line up with TRBD1. The CDR3 contains 13 residues. Germline V lookup: CDR1 SGHRS, CDR2 YFSETQ. The V and J ends lost 4 bases and 8 bases, in that order; junction bases with no gene match: 7. The CDR3, as DNA: TGCGCCAGCAGCACAGGGGGGGAGGAAGGCTACACCTTC. Protein sequence: CASSTGGEEGYTF.

The gene calls are TRBV10-3 and TRBJ2-1; TRBD1 might be the D (5 bases). V was clipped by 5 bases and J by 5 bases, with 10 bases between them. Germline-derived CDR1 and CDR2 are ENHRY and SYGVKD. The CDR3 sequence is 13 residues long. In DNA, the CDR3 is TGTGCCATCAGTCCACTCAGGGACAATGAGCAGTTCTTC. Its protein is CAISPLRDNEQFF.

The rearrangement joins TRBV4-1 to TRBJ2-1; 8 bases match TRBD2. Germline assignment: CDR1 MGHRA and CDR2 YSYEKL. The V gene end was trimmed by 0 bases and the J gene end by 10 bases; junction bases not matched to a gene: 5. The length of the CDR3 is 14 residues. CDR3 amino acids: CASSQDGIAGEQFF. The CDR3 coding sequence is TGCGCCAGCAGCCAAGATGGGATAGCGGGGGAGCAGTTCTTC.

This sequence joins TRBV5-1 and TRBJ1-2; D not certain. There are 13 residues in the CDR3. Germline lookup yields CDR1 SGHRS and CDR2 YFSETQ. V was shortened by 0 bases and J by 5 bases, with 8 bases between the two germline ends. CDR3 sequence: CASSLGEWYGYTF. CDR3 DNA sequence: TGCGCCAGCAGCTTGGGAGAATGGTATGGCTACACCTTC.

The CDR3 DNA reads as TGTGCCAGTAGTCTAGGACAGGGGGGCAATCAGCCCCAGCATTTT. It translates to CASSLGQGGNQPQHF. V and J are TRBV19 and TRBJ1-5, with TRBD1 matching 10 bases. The CDR3 is made up of 15 amino acids. Germline CDR1 is LNHDA and CDR2 is SQIVND (reference sequence). V dropped 5 bases and J dropped 2; count of bases not matched to a gene: 3.

This chain connects TRBV10-3 to TRBJ2-7; a possible D gene is TRBD2 (6 bases). The ends were cut back, 4 bases at V and 0 bases at J, with 16 bases in the middle. This CDR3 region has 16 residues. Germline V gene lookup returns CDR1 ENHRY and CDR2 SYGVKD. The CDR3 protein is CAISVGSVSGSYEQYF. CDR3 sequence (DNA): TGTGCCATCAGTGTTGGCTCGGTTAGCGGCTCCTACGAGCAGTACTTC.

The J gene is TRBJ1-5, the V gene TRBV2; maybe TRBD1 (5 bases). CDR3 size: 15 residues. V lost 5 bases and J lost 6, with 17 bases in between. CDR1 is SNHLY and CDR2 is FYNNEI in the germline V gene. CDR3 amino acids: CASSRGPSGGQPQHF. The DNA for the CDR3 is TGTGCCAGCAGTCGCGGGCCCAGCGGGGGTCAGCCCCAGCATTTT.

This clone was found once. The rearrangement links TRBV6-1 to TRBJ2-5; 8 bases are shared with TRBD1. With 10 bases clipped from V and 1 base from J, the junction kept 8 bases outside the gene matches. The germline V gene encodes CDR1 MNHNS and CDR2 SASEGT. CDR3 length: 14 residues. CDR3 protein: CAISQGGSQETQYF. The CDR3 DNA reads as TGTGCCATCTCACAGGGGGGTAGCCAAGAGACCCAGTACTTC.

J is TRBJ1-1 and V is TRBV29-1, with 8 bases lining up with TRBD1. CDR3 size: 13 residues. Germline V gene lookup returns CDR1 SQVTM and CDR2 ANQGSEA. V lost 4 bases, J lost 4 bases, and 5 bases stayed unmatched. As DNA, the CDR3 is TGCAGCGTTGGCAGGGGGCAGAGCACTGAAGCTTTCTTT. It translates to CSVGRGQSTEAFF.

In DNA form, the CDR3 reads TGTGCCAGCAGTTTCGCTCTAGCGGGAGGGCCCGGTGAGCAGTACGTC. It yields the protein CASSFALAGGPGEQYV. The chain combines TRBV28 with TRBJ2-7, with 12 bases fitting TRBD2. The CDR3 length is 16 residues. Germline lookup yields CDR1 MDHEN and CDR2 SYDVKM. Unmatched junction bases numbered 10, after V lost 3 bases and J lost 7 bases.

Details on this clone: Other DNA sequences from this sample encode an identical CDR3 as well. The CDR3 here is CASSLSLSQETQYF. The CDR3 bases are TGTGCCAGCAGCCTCTCCCTGTCGCAAGAGACCCAGTACTTC. The chain recombines TRBV7-2 with TRBJ2-5, with D unresolved. The germline gives CDR1 SGHTA, CDR2 FQGNSA. The V end was cut by 5 bases, the J end by 2 bases, with 12 bases between. The CDR3 sequence is 14 residues long.

There are a few counts of this clone. V is TRBV11-2 and J is TRBJ1-6; D gene uncertain. The CDR3 covers 16 residues. Germline V lookup: CDR1 SGHAT, CDR2 FQNNGV. Trimming took 5 bases from V and 1 from J, leaving 12 bases between them. This chain's CDR3 is CASSTGGGSYNSPLHF. CDR3 coding DNA: TGTGCCAGCAGCACGGGAGGAGGGTCCTATAATTCACCCCTCCACTTT.